A single sample gave rise to the 2 T cell receptor beta chains below, sequenced in a study of blood T cell repertoires in COVID-19. This table comes from immunoSEQ multiplex PCR, and its TCRdb copy is limited to in-frame clones, with some not included. Altogether about 250,000 clones are present, just under 85% being singletons, with the ten largest covering over 7.5%. Sample: peripheral blood. All receptors come from a man older than 75 with acute or convalescent COVID-19.

The CDR3 DNA reads TGTGCCAGCTCACCGGGACAGGCGACCTACGAGCAGTACTTC. Protein product: CASSPGQATYEQYF. The rearrangement joins TRBV18 to TRBJ2-7; TRBD1 matches at 8 bases. The CDR3 is 14 residues long. V shed 3 bases, J shed 2 bases, and the junction held 3 bases outside the gene matches. CDR1 and CDR2 from the germline V gene are KGHSH and LQKENI.

The rearrangement joins TRBV7-8 to TRBJ2-7; 7 nucleotides agree with TRBD2. The CDR3 spans 15 residues. V lost 0 bases, J lost 2 bases, and 4 bases stayed unmatched. Germline assignment: CDR1 SGHVS and CDR2 FQNEAQ. The chain's CDR3 is CASSLAGGPTYEQYF. Written as DNA, the CDR3 is TGTGCCAGCAGCTTAGCGGGAGGGCCCACCTACGAGCAGTACTTC.